This TCR beta chain is drawn from a study of cytomegalovirus exposure and HLA in healthy donors (dated by TCRdb to between 2016 and 2019). Regarding the complete study: An earlier analysis of a few hundred of the donors reported 276 Gb of sequence data and 100 million to 120 million unique TCR beta sequences obtained from 150 million to 200 million T cells. An early release that covered some 630 HLA-typed donors contained about 300 gigabases of sequencing data and tens of millions of unique TCR sequences. Of the roughly 390 genotyped donors, about 80% fell in the genetic ancestry cluster associated with self-reported Caucasian donors. The study aimed to test whether cataloging public T cell receptors could reveal signatures of past pathogen exposure. The T cell repertoires of 666 subjects were profiled by immunosequencing and related to cytomegalovirus serostatus. In addition to the first cohort of hundreds of subjects, a separate validation cohort of 120 different subjects was used. To predict cytomegalovirus infection status, the study combined high-throughput TCR immunosequencing, statistical association of individual TCRs with disease status, and machine learning. In a later analysis, previously published TCR beta repertoires from 500 to 750 donors were re-analyzed and high-resolution HLA genotyping was added so that TCR occurrence patterns could be studied. Rather than drawing on any new phenotypic data, the later analysis identified candidate immune exposures from TCR beta sequences and the way those sequences occurred across donors. An earlier analysis of 587 of the donors applied high-throughput TCR beta sequencing to assess whether each TCR beta V gene segment acted as functional or pseudogenic. Alongside the repertoire data, information on donor age, sex, ethnicity and CMV serostatus was compiled. Genome-wide SNP genotypes for about 65% of the 666 donors were used in a later genetic analysis, which treated that subset as a discovery cohort. All discovery cohort repertoires had been generated using a single sequencing platform. HLA typing included class I and class II loci at four-digit resolution. The number of typed donors differed by locus: roughly 629-630 for A, B, C, DRB1 and DQB1; roughly 510 for DQA1; fewer than 610 for DPA1; and about 450 for DPB1. Four to six DR-DQ haplotypes were handled as single units for association and clustering, since linkage in the cohort was strong. On average, roughly 240,000 unique TCR beta nucleotide sequences were sequenced per donor among a few hundred genotyped donors of the cohort, with roughly 18% of those sequences being non-productive. Results the study describes overall, beyond this receptor: The authors suggested that the approach could potentially be extended to other disease states and immunological phenotypes. According to a later genetic analysis, donors in an Asian-associated ancestry cluster had fewer N-insertions in productive TCRs than the approximately 670-donor mean. In a later analysis, most CMV-associated TCR beta chains were found to appear HLA-restricted, with HLA associations seemingly driven largely by CMV exposure. A group of highly shared sequence variants was considered likely to be a technical artifact of the sequencing pipeline. Several of the top co-occurrence clusters appeared to be linked to parvovirus B19, influenza, CMV and Epstein-Barr virus, according to a later analysis. When HLA alleles, especially DR and DQ, strongly co-occurred, attributing TCR associations to individual alleles was difficult. Because HLA typing was unavailable for some donors at each locus, only the typed subset was used in association tests. In a later analysis, HLA-associated TCR beta chains were found to be more clonally expanded and to have lower generation probabilities than equally common non-associated chains. Because counts were too low, approximately 18 rarely observed V segments, including chromosome 9 orphons, were excluded from the earlier analysis of a few hundred of the donors. Three of the identified cytomegalovirus-associated TCR beta chains were confirmed in vitro to be specific for cytomegalovirus antigens. For the cohort, immune exposure information was limited to CMV serostatus. Most TCR sequences were seen in very few donors, while some public TCRs were found in many individuals. Specific HLA alleles were associated with about 17,000 TCR beta sequences at a false discovery rate of 0.05 in a later analysis. In the study, about 150 TCR beta chains were listed as associated with cytomegalovirus. An earlier analysis of several hundred of the donors showed that most TCR beta V segments appeared in productive rearrangements either about 87% or about 30% of the time, which broadly matched IMGT annotations. Roughly uniform sequencing depth across donors was assumed in presence/absence analyses, although this assumption may not hold. The classifier was reported to diagnose cytomegalovirus status with high specificity and sensitivity in both the original and validation cohorts. Some IMGT-functional V segments, including TRBV6-2 and TRBV6-3, could not be told apart with the 87-base-pair reads, so those segments were excluded. A further reported finding was that TCR beta sequences accurately predicted the HLA-A and HLA-B alleles for most subjects in the first cohort. Only TCR beta chains were sequenced in this cohort, and the absence of alpha or paired-chain data limited detectable features. Correlated functional status among segregating V segments might be attributable to linkage disequilibrium, but an unknown experimental factor could not be ruled out. In a later genetic analysis, a missense DCLRE1C variant was associated with V-gene and J-gene trimming of TCR beta chains, and the association was replicated in an independent cohort. In a later analysis, the rate of TCR association differed among HLA loci, with DRB1 alleles having the most associated TCRs and HLA-C alleles having the fewest.

Preparation of the library involved the immunoSEQ multiplex PCR assay. A mixture of 60 forward primers for TCR Vbeta segments and 13 reverse primers for TCR Jbeta segments was used in the multiplex PCR. The CDR3 region of rearranged TCR beta genes was amplified from genomic DNA by a multiplex PCR assay. The Illumina HiSeq System was used to sequence the amplified TCR beta libraries as 87-base-pair reads. Per the source publication's procedure: Across the 600 to 700 repertoires, a later analysis counted some 80 million unique TCR beta chains, some 11 million of which were shared by at least two donors. Raw reads were error-corrected and collapsed into unique sequences with a nearest-neighbor algorithm that merged closely related sequences to remove PCR and sequencing errors. V, D and J gene segments were assigned by aligning CDR3 sequences to IMGT reference sequences. For a sequence to be retained, a match of at least six nucleotides was required to both a V gene segment and a J gene segment. Rearrangements were called productive when the CDR3 lacked stop codons and stayed in frame with V and J; all others were non-productive. Following IMGT convention, CDR3 was defined as the stretch from the second conserved V-encoded cysteine to the conserved J-encoded phenylalanine. Sequences without an unambiguous match to a single V gene segment were excluded from the earlier analysis of 450 to 650 of the donors. In an earlier analysis of approximately 560 of the donors, a V segment was called functional when productive rearrangements were above 56.7%, and segregating when the standard deviation between donors exceeded 5%. A statistical classification framework was built for diagnosing cytomegalovirus status from the catalog of TCR beta chain sequences. V and J gene assignment, in a later analysis, came from comparing TCR nucleotide sequences with IMGT/GENE-DB human TR gene sequences. In a later analysis, CDR3 sequences and most-parsimonious VDJ recombination scenarios were assigned using the TCRdist pipeline. In a later analysis, every TCR beta chain was defined by the combination of its CDR3 amino acid sequence and its V-gene family, and reads without a unique V-gene family were dropped. As a way to deal with suspected cross-contamination and a sequencing artifact, a later analysis dropped 450 to 600 nucleotide sequences that were highly shared and had low generation probability. In a later analysis, a clonal expansion index was calculated for each public chain from normalized within-repertoire ranks of inferred template counts. Generation probabilities in a later analysis came from a VDJ recombination model fitted to out-of-frame rearrangements, and those results were checked against IGoR. In a later analysis, TCR-TCR, TCR-HLA and TCR-CMV co-occurrence was scored with hypergeometric tests, and a repertoire-size bias correction was applied to TCR pairs. In a later analysis, false discovery rates were estimated by permuting HLA or CMV assignments 20 times. In a later analysis, co-occurring TCRs were grouped using DBSCAN, with TCRdist sequence similarity added in when clustering inside HLA-allele-positive subsets. Co-occurrence clustering excluded repertoires with fewer than 30,000 or more than 120,000 public chains, plus five with anomalous nucleotide sharing. In its TCRdb copy, this immuneACCESS table keeps in-frame sequences only and misses some clones. Where compared with another copy, unresolved V genes explain less than half of these, and the others have no known cause. The V and J calls and clone size are taken from that table; D and trimming were inferred from the DNA. The sample records tens of thousands of clones, around 77% of which are singletons. The biggest ten clones account for more than 3.5% of the sample.

Counted from cysteine to phenylalanine, this CDR3 has 13 amino acids. The retained sequence is limited to the CDR3, 39 bases, with the frame set at the first base. V is cut by 5 bases and J by 4 bases, and the space between the germline ends is 11 bases. CDR1 and CDR2 are drawn from the germline V gene: SGHAT, FQNNGV. This clone was picked up a small number of times. The specificity of this receptor is unknown. Qualities for individual bases were not recorded, and no much larger clone is one base off. The cohort consisted of more than 650 healthy bone marrow donors. At the time of sampling, every cohort member was nominally healthy, though immune exposures that went unrecorded were likely present. The donor tested CMV seronegative and was one of the 352 seronegative cohort members. A peripheral blood sample was provided by each donor, and peripheral blood mononuclear cells were used for TCR beta sequencing. Genomic DNA extraction from the blood cell samples was performed with the Qiagen DNeasy Blood Extraction Kit.

The receptor was isolated from a man aged 30 to 39 in good health and CMV-seronegative. Sequenced: PBMCs. This receptor chain uses TRBV11-2 and TRBJ1-2; TRBD1 is a possible D gene, resting on 5 matching bases. The encoded CDR3 is CASSPGLTYGYTF. The sequence in DNA is TGTGCCAGCAGCCCGGGACTGACCTATGGCTACACCTTC.